The source of this T cell receptor (beta chain) is a study of blood T cell repertoires in COVID-19. Patients in Seattle were enrolled during active infection, then followed longitudinally. Trimming shortened V by 7 bases and J by 2 bases, and 9 bases separated the two germline ends. Germline V lookup: CDR1 SEHNR, CDR2 FQNEAQ (reference sequence). CDR3 size: 12 residues. Using immunoSEQ multiplex PCR, the repertoire was profiled, and TCRdb retains in-frame clones only, with some absent. The sample gives roughly 260,000 clones, approximately 92% of which show up once; 2% to 3% is in the top ten. This clonotype was obtained from a person between 18 and 35 years old with COVID-19, enrolled during active disease. The sequencing sample was made of peripheral blood. This sequence joins TRBV7-9 and TRBJ2-7; no clear D gene. Here the CDR3 DNA reads TGTGCCAGCACCGGGCCGACCTACGAGCAGTACTTC. Protein: CASTGPTYEQYF.